Each of the 28 T cell receptor beta chains below was sequenced from the same sample in a study of beta chain features in type 1 diabetes. These receptors are not linked to any known antigen. The entirety of the isolated RNA underwent reverse transcription, so expressed TCRB transcripts were sequenced. The method was immunoSEQ multiplex PCR; TCRdb's version includes in-frame clones alone and lacks a portion of them. Here the sample spans more than 100,000 clones, under 30% being singletons. Study-wide results and caveats: Shortening that was moderate but significant affected the TCRB CDR3s of Type 1 diabetes patients in all four CD4+ subsets.

Material: central memory CD4+ T cells from blood. All receptors derive from a woman aged 18-35 years with type 1 diabetes.

This clone was picked up a small number of times. This sequence joins TRBV5-1 and TRBJ2-3; 9 nucleotides align to TRBD2. Germline V gene sequence: CDR1 SGHRS, CDR2 YFSETQ. The CDR3 runs 15 residues. Unmatched junction bases numbered 4, after V lost 4 bases and J lost 1 base. This CDR3 reads CASSRSGSGTDTQYF. CDR3 nucleotide sequence: TGCGCCAGCAGCCGTAGCGGGAGCGGCACAGATACGCAGTATTTT.

This clone was seen a handful of times. The genes are TRBV7-2 and TRBJ1-4; D is possibly TRBD1 (6 bases). Trimming removed 3 bases from V and 2 bases from J, with 10 bases in between. The CDR3 totals 15 residues. From germline, CDR1 is SGHTA and CDR2 FQGNSA. CDR3 loop: CASSFPRGTNEKLFF. The CDR3 DNA sequence: TGTGCCAGCAGCTTTCCCAGGGGCACTAATGAAAAACTGTTTTTT.

The gene calls are TRBV2 and TRBJ2-5; D is ambiguous. Germline V gene sequence: CDR1 SNHLY, CDR2 FYNNEI. Between the trimmed V and J ends, which lost 5 bases and 1 base, there was a span of 8 bases. The CDR3 totals 13 residues. The CDR3 is CASSRSGQETQYF. The CDR3 DNA reads as TGTGCCAGCAGTCGTTCCGGCCAAGAGACCCAGTACTTC.

The chain combines TRBV27 with TRBJ2-1; tentative D call: TRBD1 (7 bases). The CDR3 extends over 15 amino acids. Germline V gene lookup returns CDR1 MNHEY and CDR2 SMNVEV (reference sequence). The V end was cut by 5 bases, the J end by 8 bases, with 19 bases between. The CDR3 loop reads CASSPGDRLKDEQFF. Written as DNA, the CDR3 is TGTGCCAGCAGTCCGGGGGACAGACTAAAAGATGAGCAGTTCTTC.

This chain joins TRBV6-1 and TRBJ1-1; no definite D call. CDR1 and CDR2 (germline): MNHNS, SASEGT. The V and J ends lost 5 bases and 3 bases respectively, with 7 bases between them. The CDR3 covers 12 residues. This chain's CDR3 is CASSSFDTEAFF. For the CDR3, the DNA is TGTGCCAGCAGTTCTTTCGACACTGAAGCTTTCTTT.

The table lists this clone with a few counts. The chain combines TRBV7-9 with TRBJ1-5; no clear D. V was cut by 2 bases and J by 2 bases, with 13 bases left in between. CDR1 is SEHNR, CDR2 FQNEAQ, per germline (reference sequence). The CDR3 is 16 residues long. This chain's CDR3 is CASSLYLPNGNQPQHF. CDR3 DNA: TGTGCCAGCAGCTTATATCTACCCAATGGCAATCAGCCCCAGCATTTT.

The rearrangement links TRBV11-1 to TRBJ2-1; 8 bases map to TRBD2. CDR1 and CDR2 from the germline V gene are SGHAT and FQDESV (reference sequence). V dropped 5 bases and J dropped 5; count of bases not matched to a gene: 8. The CDR3 length is 15 residues. The CDR3 nucleotides read TGTGCCAGCAGCCCGCGGACTAGCCAAAACAATGAGCAGTTCTTC. Translation gives CASSPRTSQNNEQFF.

V is TRBV9 and J is TRBJ2-1; D is ambiguous. The germline V gene has CDR1 SGDLS and CDR2 YYNGEE. The V gene lost 0 bases and the J gene lost 1 base, with 11 bases spanning the gap. The CDR3 is made up of 16 amino acids. The CDR3 is CASSVGQDTSYNEQFF. The CDR3 DNA reads TGTGCCAGCAGCGTAGGTCAGGATACTTCCTACAATGAGCAGTTCTTC.

The chain links TRBV7-2 to TRBJ1-3; D remains unclear. CDR1 and CDR2 from the germline V gene are SGHTA and FQGNSA. Trimming pared 7 bases from V and 0 bases from J, leaving 13 bases between. This CDR3 has 15 amino acids. The CDR3 loop reads CASNPLEISGNTIYF. CDR3 bases: TGTGCCAGCAATCCCCTCGAGATCTCTGGAAACACCATATATTTT.

V and J are TRBV2 and TRBJ1-2; 11 bases map to TRBD1. Germline V lookup: CDR1 SNHLY, CDR2 FYNNEI. After removal of 8 bases from V and 6 bases from J, the junction contained 5 bases not matched to a gene. There are 13 residues in the CDR3. The chain's CDR3 is CASRRDRGDGYTF. In DNA form, the CDR3 reads TGTGCCAGCCGGCGGGACAGGGGGGATGGCTACACCTTC.

On this clone: Other DNA sequences from this sample encode an identical CDR3 as well. V and J are TRBV7-9 and TRBJ2-5, with D unresolved. The ends were cut back, 5 bases at V and 2 bases at J, with 9 bases in the middle. Looked up from germline, CDR1 is SEHNR and CDR2 is FQNEAQ (reference sequence). This CDR3 comprises 13 residues. CDR3 nucleotides: TGTGCCAGCAGCCCGAGGATACAAGAGACCCAGTACTTC. Translated, it gives CASSPRIQETQYF.

This clone was observed a handful of times. This same CDR3 is encoded by further DNA sequences in the sample. V and J are TRBV2 and TRBJ2-3; 8 bases match TRBD2. V was clipped by 5 bases and J by 0 bases; unmatched bases: 1. The CDR3 sequence is 14 residues long. Germline-derived CDR1 and CDR2 are SNHLY and FYNNEI. The CDR3 reads CASSLAGSTDTQYF. CDR3 nucleotides: TGTGCCAGCAGTTTAGCGGGGAGCACAGATACGCAGTATTTT. Full variable domain (rest looked up from reference TRBV2 and TRBJ2-3): EPEVTQTPSHQVTQMGQEVILRCVPISNHLYFYWYRQILGQKVEFLVSFYNNEISEKSEIFDDQFSVERPDGSNFTLKIRSTKLEDSAMYFCASSLAGSTDTQYFGPGTRLTVL.

The sample holds a few counts of this clone. The chain has TRBV11-2 and TRBJ2-3; the D is unclear. V was shortened by 3 bases and J by 1 base, with 8 bases between the two germline ends. The germline gives CDR1 SGHAT, CDR2 FQNNGV. CDR3 length: 14 residues. This CDR3 reads CASSLNPGTDTQYF. The CDR3 DNA reads TGTGCCAGCAGCTTGAATCCGGGCACAGATACGCAGTATTTT.

V is TRBV6-5 and J is TRBJ2-7; TRBD2 matches 10 bases. Per the germline V gene, CDR1 is MNHEY and CDR2 is SVGAGI. This CDR3 has 15 residues. The CDR3 DNA follows: TGTGCCAGCAGATACTCTAGCGGGGGCTCCTACGAGCAGTACGTC. Protein sequence: CASRYSSGGSYEQYV.

V gene TRBV28 combines with J gene TRBJ2-1; D may be TRBD2 (6 bases). CDR1 is MDHEN, CDR2 SYDVKM, per germline. The V end was cut by 10 bases, the J end by 2 bases, with 18 bases between. The CDR3 has 15 residues. The CDR3: CATLAPPPTYNEQFF. For the CDR3, the DNA is TGTGCCACACTAGCCCCTCCCCCTACCTACAATGAGCAGTTCTTC.

A few counts support this clone. The CDR3 region is CATSRGSGTGTTGELFF. The CDR3 DNA follows: TGTGCCACCAGCAGGGGGTCCGGGACAGGGACTACCGGGGAGCTGTTTTTT. V gene TRBV15 combines with J gene TRBJ2-2; 9 bases are a match to TRBD1. The CDR3 loop spans 17 amino acids. With 3 bases clipped from V and 5 bases from J, the junction kept 10 bases outside the gene matches. Germline CDR1 LNHNV, CDR2 YYDKDF (reference sequence).

The gene calls are TRBV7-2 and TRBJ2-7; 7 bases match TRBD2. The ends lost 2 bases at V and 3 bases at J; junction bases unmatched: 4. Germline V lookup: CDR1 SGHTA, CDR2 FQGNSA. CDR3 length: 14 amino acids. The CDR3 coding sequence is TGTGCCAGCAGCTTAACTAGCGAACGCTACGAGCAGTACGTC. Its translation is CASSLTSERYEQYV.

This clone came up a few times. The chain joins TRBV7-2 to TRBJ1-1, with 8 bases identical to TRBD1. This CDR3 has 13 amino acids. The V gene's germline CDR1 is SGHTA and CDR2 FQGNSA. After removal of 7 bases from V and 6 bases from J, the junction contained 7 bases not matched to a gene. CDR3 nucleotide sequence: TGTGCCAGCACAAGGCCGACAGGGGCTGAAGCTTTCTTT. Residues: CASTRPTGAEAFF.

The J gene is TRBJ2-3, the V gene TRBV25-1, with D tentatively TRBD1 (5 bases). This CDR3 comprises 15 residues. V was cut by 3 bases and J by 2 bases, with 12 bases left in between. Germline values: CDR1 MGHDK, CDR2 SYGVNS. CDR3 sequence reads: CASSDPGRTTDTQYF. The CDR3 DNA reads TGTGCCAGCAGTGACCCAGGGCGGACCACAGATACGCAGTATTTT.

CDR3 protein: CASSFGRGEQYF. CDR3 DNA: TGTGCCAGCAGCTTTGGGCGAGGGGAGCAGTACTTC. This sequence joins TRBV7-3 and TRBJ2-7; the D gene is possibly TRBD2 (5 bases). The germline gives CDR1 SGHTA, CDR2 FQGTGA. The germline V and J ends were trimmed by 3 bases and 7 bases, with 10 bases remaining between them. CDR3 length: 12 residues.

This clone occurred a few times. The CDR3 DNA follows: TGCAGCGTAGTTCCAGGCTTTCCAAGCTTTGAAGCTTTCTTT. This translates into CSVVPGFPSFEAFF. J is TRBJ1-1 and V is TRBV29-1; no clear D gene. V lost 6 bases and J 7 bases, leaving 21 bases between the germline ends. The CDR3 spans 14 residues. Germline assignment: CDR1 SQVTM and CDR2 ANQGSEA. Filled out from reference TRBV29-1 and TRBJ1-1, the complete variable domain reads SAVISQKPSRDICQRGTSLTIQCQVDSQVTMMFWYRQQPGQSLTLIATANQGSEATYESGFVIDKFPISRPNLTFSTLTVSNMSPEDSSIYLCSVVPGFPSFEAFFGQGTRLTVV.

The chain employs TRBV4-1 and TRBJ2-1; 8 bases match TRBD2. With 0 bases clipped from V and 4 bases from J, the junction kept 5 bases outside the gene matches. Per the germline V gene, CDR1 is MGHRA and CDR2 is YSYEKL. The CDR3 spans 16 residues. The CDR3 sequence: CASSQDPGLGYNEQFF. CDR3 bases: TGCGCCAGCAGCCAAGATCCGGGACTAGGATACAATGAGCAGTTCTTC.

This clone was counted between two and nine times. This chain joins TRBV19 and TRBJ2-1; maybe TRBD1 (5 bases). The CDR3 extends over 14 amino acids. Trimming shortened V by 9 bases and J by 7 bases, and 19 bases separated the two germline ends. Germline V gives CDR1 LNHDA, CDR2 SQIVND (reference sequence). CDR3 region: CASTKSRVVNEQFF. The CDR3 nucleotides read TGTGCCAGCACAAAATCCAGGGTAGTGAATGAGCAGTTCTTC.

This clone turned up a few times. The J gene is TRBJ2-3, the V gene TRBV7-2, with 7 nucleotides matching TRBD1. V shed 9 bases, J shed 6 bases, and the junction held 12 bases outside the gene matches. CDR3 length: 14 amino acids. CDR1 SGHTA and CDR2 FQGNSA come from the germline V gene. CDR3 residues: CASLRGRVGDTQYF. Written as DNA, the CDR3 is TGTGCCAGTCTTAGGGGGCGCGTTGGGGATACGCAGTATTTT.

J is TRBJ2-7 and V is TRBV28, with 12 bases identical to TRBD2. The length of the CDR3 is 17 residues. V trimming: 8 bases; J trimming: 0 bases; junction bases outside the gene matches: 11. The germline CDR1 and CDR2 sequences are MDHEN and SYDVKM. The CDR3 protein is CASLAGGGDFSSYEQYF. The CDR3 coding sequence is TGTGCCAGCCTAGCGGGAGGGGGAGACTTTAGCTCCTACGAGCAGTACTTC.

The chain employs TRBV6-1 and TRBJ2-5; TRBD2 aligns across 14 bases. The CDR3 loop spans 16 amino acids. Trimming removed 4 bases from V and 5 bases from J; junction bases left unmatched: 6. CDR1 MNHNS and CDR2 SASEGT come from the germline V gene. The DNA for the CDR3 is TGTGCCAGCAGTGGGGGACTAGCGGGAGTAAGGGAGACCCAGTACTTC. The encoded protein is CASSGGLAGVRETQYF.

In its sample, this clone was seen a few times. The chain recombines TRBV18 with TRBJ2-5; 7 bases are shared with TRBD1. V lost 2 bases to trimming and J lost 1 base; unmatched junction nucleotides: 7. The germline gives CDR1 KGHSH, CDR2 LQKENI. The CDR3 is made up of 16 amino acids. This CDR3 is CASSPSRGYGQETQYF. In nucleotides, the CDR3 is TGTGCCAGCTCACCAAGCAGGGGGTACGGCCAAGAGACCCAGTACTTC.

The chain combines TRBV2 with TRBJ1-1; D is uncertain. The germline V gene has CDR1 SNHLY and CDR2 FYNNEI. CDR3 length: 11 amino acids. Trimming removed 8 bases from V and 7 bases from J, with 11 bases in between. CDR3 bases: TGTGCCAGCCGAGCAGGTGGTGAAGCTTTCTTT. Translated, it gives CASRAGGEAFF.